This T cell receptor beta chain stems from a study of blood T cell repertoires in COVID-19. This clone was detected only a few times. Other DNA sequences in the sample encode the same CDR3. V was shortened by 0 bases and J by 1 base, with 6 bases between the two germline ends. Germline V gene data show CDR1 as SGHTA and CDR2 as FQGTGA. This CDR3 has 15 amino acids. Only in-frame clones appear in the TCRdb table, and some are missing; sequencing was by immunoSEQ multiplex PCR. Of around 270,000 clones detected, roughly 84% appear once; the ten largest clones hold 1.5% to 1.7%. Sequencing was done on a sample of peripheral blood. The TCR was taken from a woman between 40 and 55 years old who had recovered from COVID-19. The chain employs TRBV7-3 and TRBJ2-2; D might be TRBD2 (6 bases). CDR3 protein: CASSLTGGNTGELFF. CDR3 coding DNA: TGTGCCAGCAGCTTAACGGGGGGGAACACCGGGGAGCTGTTTTTT.